These 10 T cell receptor beta chains were sequenced from one sample in a study of PD-1 blockade in mismatch repair-deficient tumors. Assay: immunoSEQ multiplex PCR; the TCRdb copy retains only in-frame clones and omits some. Of tens of thousands of clones listed, approximately 84% were seen once; the top ten hold about 3%. This sample comprised PBMCs, obtained before pembrolizumab treatment. All receptors come from an adult with mismatch repair-deficient cancer.

The V gene is TRBV28, the J gene TRBJ2-3, with 8 bases identical to TRBD1. The CDR3 is made up of 18 amino acids. Losses at the gene ends were 2 bases for V and 0 bases for J; bases not matched to a gene: 10. CDR1 and CDR2 from the germline V gene are MDHEN and SYDVKM. The CDR3 nucleotides are TGTGCCAGCAGTTTAGACCCGGACAGGGCGACTAGCACAGATACGCAGTATTTT. It translates to CASSLDPDRATSTDTQYF.

V gene TRBV19 combines with J gene TRBJ1-5, with a weak D call TRBD1 (5 bases). Looked up from germline, CDR1 is LNHDA and CDR2 is SQIVND (reference sequence). With 8 bases removed from V and 6 bases from J, the gap between germline ends came to 26 bases. CDR3 length: 17 amino acids. DNA for the CDR3: TGTGCCAGTCGATCGGTGCACAGGTTGATTTTTGCTCAGCCCCAGCATTTT. As protein: CASRSVHRLIFAQPQHF. Filled out from reference TRBV19 and TRBJ1-5, the complete variable domain reads DGGITQSPKYLFRKEGQNVTLSCEQNLNHDAMYWYRQDPGQGLRLIYYSQIVNDFQKGDIAEGYSVSREKKESFPLTVTSAQKNPTAFYLCASRSVHRLIFAQPQHFGDGTRLSIL.

This clone has a handful of counts. V usage is TRBV7-9 and J usage is TRBJ2-3; D gene ambiguous. There are 14 residues in the CDR3. Trimming cost V 2 bases and J 2 bases, with 8 bases left between them. Germline V lookup: CDR1 SEHNR, CDR2 FQNEAQ (reference sequence). CDR3: CASSLLQDTDTQYF. The CDR3 DNA reads TGTGCCAGCAGCTTACTGCAGGACACAGATACGCAGTATTTT.

The V call is TRBV28, the J call TRBJ1-1, with D unresolved. The germline V and J ends were trimmed by 5 bases and 0 bases, with 13 bases remaining between them. The CDR3 spans 15 residues. Germline lookup yields CDR1 MDHEN and CDR2 SYDVKM. The CDR3 nucleotides read TGTGCCAGCAGTCCTCCCTACAGAATGAACACTGAAGCTTTCTTT. This translates into CASSPPYRMNTEAFF.

In its sample, this clone was seen once. The V gene is TRBV19, the J gene TRBJ2-5, with D possibly being TRBD2 (6 bases). The germline gives CDR1 LNHDA, CDR2 SQIVND (reference sequence). The length of the CDR3 is 15 residues. V lost 4 bases to trimming and J lost 4 bases, with 16 bases between them. The DNA for the CDR3 is TGTGCCAGTAGTACTCAAGCGGGTAGGGGAGAGACCCAGTACTTC. Its protein product is CASSTQAGRGETQYF.

V and J are TRBV10-2 and TRBJ1-1; TRBD1 aligns across 9 bases. The J segment lost 4 bases and the V segment lost 6 bases, leaving 6 bases of the junction unmatched. CDR1 and CDR2 (germline): WSHSY, SAAADI. The CDR3 is made up of 14 amino acids. This CDR3 is CASRATGGGTEAFF. CDR3 coding DNA: TGCGCCAGCAGGGCGACAGGGGGGGGCACTGAAGCTTTCTTT.

The J gene is TRBJ2-1, the V gene TRBV11-3, with D maybe TRBD2 (5 bases). Trimming took off 0 bases at V and 0 bases at J, with 15 bases between the two ends. Germline V gene lookup returns CDR1 SGHNT and CDR2 YENEEA. CDR3 size: 18 residues. This CDR3 is CASSLDPVQRSSYNEQFF. The DNA of the CDR3 is TGTGCCAGCAGCTTAGATCCGGTCCAGCGGAGCTCCTACAATGAGCAGTTCTTC.

DNA for the CDR3: TGTGCCAGCAGGGCAGATAACACCGGGGAGCTGTTTTTT. It yields the protein CASRADNTGELFF. The chain joins TRBV6-5 to TRBJ2-2; D remains unclear. Trimming took off 6 bases at V and 2 bases at J, with 7 bases between the two ends. The V gene's germline CDR1 is MNHEY and CDR2 SVGAGI. The CDR3 has 13 residues.

The chain recombines TRBV5-1 with TRBJ2-5, with 12 nucleotides matching TRBD2. V trimming: 3 bases; J trimming: 4 bases; junction bases outside the gene matches: 7. Germline V gene lookup returns CDR1 SGHRS and CDR2 YFSETQ. CDR3 length equals 16 residues. This chain's CDR3 is CASSSGLAGRGETQYF. CDR3 nucleotides: TGCGCCAGCAGCTCCGGACTAGCGGGAAGGGGAGAGACCCAGTACTTC.

V usage is TRBV19 and J usage is TRBJ2-3; TRBD2 might be the D (6 bases). Trimming removed 7 bases at V and 8 bases at J, with 19 bases between. The CDR3 sequence is 14 residues long. The germline V gene has CDR1 LNHDA and CDR2 SQIVND (reference sequence). The CDR3 reads CASIGGLLGGTQYF. CDR3 sequence (DNA): TGTGCCAGTATCGGCGGACTACTTGGGGGTACGCAGTATTTT.